This TCR beta chain was found in a study of blood T cell repertoires in COVID-19. Across the study: Collection of acute and convalescent COVID-19 samples took place in the United States, Italy and Spain. Nucleic acid was either cDNA or gDNA, and it came from T cells, B-cell-depleted T cells, or PBMCs.

Study members were between about 18 and 89 years old and lived in some 22 US regions. As concerns this clone: One junction end does not reproduce the germline sequence, and a read error may be involved.

Source study methods: From reference gene primer amplification, estimates of nucleated cell counts were derived. Sequencing was performed with immunoSEQ multiplex PCR; in TCRdb, only in-frame clones are kept and a portion is missing. Clonal size and the V and J genes are those of that table, whereas D and trimming came from the DNA. The repertoire consists of a few hundred thousand clones, with about 86% occurring once and the leading ten covering roughly 4%. Germline assignment: CDR1 SGHRS and CDR2 YFSETQ. The CDR3 covers 12 residues. Sequenced: PBMCs or T cells enriched from blood (not recorded which). The sequence derives from a man aged 30-40 years with acute COVID-19. The rearrangement uses TRBV5-1 and TRBJ1-1; TRBD1 is a possible D gene (6 bases). The CDR3 sequence: CASSDTGTEAFF. Written as DNA, the CDR3 is TGTGCCAGCTCCGATACAGGGACTGAAGCTTTCTTT. The full variable domain, with the rest looked up from reference TRBV5-1 and TRBJ1-1, is KAGVTQTPRYLIKTRGQQVTLSCSPISGHRSVSWYQQTPGQGLQFLFEYFSETQRNKGNFPGRFSGRQFSNSRSEMNVSTLELGDSALYLCASSDTGTEAFFGQGTRLTVV.